The 24 T cell receptor beta chains given below trace back to one sample, sequenced in a study of OX40 agonist ivuxolimab in advanced cancers. Clones were read by immunoSEQ multiplex PCR, and TCRdb kept only the in-frame ones, dropping some. Here the sample spans some 60,000 clones, 91% being singletons. Here the sequenced sample was CD4+ or CD8+ T cells sorted from blood, taken in a trial of the OX40 agonist ivuxolimab. The receptors originated from an adult with an advanced solid tumor such as melanoma, head and neck, liver or kidney cancer.

The chain is built from TRBV4-1 and TRBJ2-7; TRBD2 agrees at 8 bases. There are 15 residues in the CDR3. Germline V gives CDR1 MGHRA, CDR2 YSYEKL. The trim removed 3 bases at V and 2 bases at J, leaving 6 bases unmatched. The CDR3 loop reads CASSHLAGSPYEQYF. CDR3 DNA sequence: TGCGCCAGCAGCCATTTAGCGGGATCCCCCTACGAGCAGTACTTC.

The chain combines TRBV4-3 with TRBJ2-3, with D hard to call. The CDR3 is made up of 17 amino acids. In germline, CDR1 is LGHNA, CDR2 YSLEER. The V end was cut by 0 bases, the J end by 2 bases, with 15 bases between. For the CDR3, the DNA is TGCGCCAGCAGCCAAGATAGGATCCTTAGAGACACAGATACGCAGTATTTT. Its protein is CASSQDRILRDTDTQYF.

This chain links TRBV9 with TRBJ2-3, with D possibly being TRBD2 (6 bases). Germline V lookup: CDR1 SGDLS, CDR2 YYNGEE. V lost 0 bases and J lost 6, with 14 bases in between. The CDR3 runs 15 residues. The CDR3 loop reads CASSVGGTPIDTQYF. DNA of the CDR3: TGTGCCAGCAGCGTAGGGGGGACTCCTATCGATACGCAGTATTTT.

This clone was detected only once. This rearrangement joins TRBV19 to TRBJ2-1; D might be TRBD2 (6 bases). The CDR3 has 15 residues. V lost 6 bases and J lost 7, with 19 bases in between. Germline CDR1 is LNHDA and CDR2 is SQIVND (reference sequence). The CDR3 loop reads CASSPDYGGLNEQFF. The CDR3 DNA sequence: TGTGCCAGTAGCCCGGACTACGGAGGTTTAAATGAGCAGTTCTTC. The entire variable domain, with the rest obtained from reference TRBV19 and TRBJ2-1, is as follows: DGGITQSPKYLFRKEGQNVTLSCEQNLNHDAMYWYRQDPGQGLRLIYYSQIVNDFQKGDIAEGYSVSREKKESFPLTVTSAQKNPTAFYLCASSPDYGGLNEQFFGPGTRLTVL.

Notes on this clone: One end of the junction does not line up with germline, which may come from a read error. J is TRBJ2-5 and V is TRBV5-4, with 15 bases that match TRBD2. Germline V gene lookup returns CDR1 SGHNT and CDR2 YYREEE (reference sequence). This CDR3 is built from 18 residues. The CDR3 sequence: CASRLGLAGGAPQETQYF. The DNA for the CDR3 is TGTGCCAGCAGATTGGGACTAGCGGGAGGAGCCCCTCAAGAGACCCAGTACTTC.

The chain links TRBV4-1 to TRBJ1-5, with 7 bases that match TRBD1. In germline, CDR1 is MGHRA, CDR2 YSYEKL. CDR3 size: 15 residues. V dropped 5 bases and J dropped 7; count of bases not matched to a gene: 11. CDR3 DNA: TGCGCCAGCAGCACCTTGGACAGGCAAAACCAGCCCCAGCATTTT. Translated: CASSTLDRQNQPQHF.

The chain carries TRBV4-1 and TRBJ2-1; TRBD2 agrees at 10 bases. There are 16 residues in the CDR3. Trimming removed 3 bases from V and 7 bases from J; junction bases left unmatched: 9. Germline loops: CDR1 MGHRA, CDR2 YSYEKL. The CDR3 DNA sequence: TGCGCCAGCAGCCAGGCCGGGACTAGCGCGGGTAATGAGCAGTTCTTC. Translated: CASSQAGTSAGNEQFF.

The chain has TRBV19 and TRBJ2-1; D is undetermined. Trimming removed 5 bases at V and 7 bases at J, with 15 bases between. Germline V gene sequence: CDR1 LNHDA, CDR2 SQIVND (reference sequence). This CDR3 has 14 amino acids. In DNA form, the CDR3 reads TGTGCCAGTAGTCCTTCGTTGGGCAGTAATGAGCAGTTCTTC. This gives the protein CASSPSLGSNEQFF.

The chain links TRBV2 to TRBJ1-3; possibly TRBD1 for D (6 bases). The CDR3 has 15 amino acids. Germline CDR1 reads SNHLY; CDR2 reads FYNNEI. V lost 3 bases and J 2 bases, leaving 11 bases between the germline ends. CDR3 region: CASSDMGAPGNTIYF. The CDR3 nucleotides are TGTGCCAGCAGTGACATGGGGGCTCCTGGAAACACCATATATTTT.

The CDR3 is CASSLALYEQYF. CDR3 in DNA: TGTGCCAGCAGCCTCGCGCTGTACGAGCAGTACTTC. The chain couples TRBV14 to TRBJ2-7, with unresolved D. V lost 4 bases and J lost 4, with 8 bases in between. The germline V gene encodes CDR1 SGHDN and CDR2 FVKESK. The CDR3 sequence is 12 residues long. Based on the CDR3 plus reference TRBV14 and TRBJ2-7, the full variable domain is EAGVTQFPSHSVIEKGQTVTLRCDPISGHDNLYWYRRVMGKEIKFLLHFVKESKQDESGMPNNRFLAERTGGTYSTLKVQPAELEDSGVYFCASSLALYEQYFGPGTRLTVT.

The chain combines TRBV9 with TRBJ2-1, with TRBD2 matching 7 bases. The V segment lost 3 bases and the J segment 4 bases; nucleotides outside the gene matches: 10. This CDR3 is built from 16 residues. Germline CDR1 is SGDLS and CDR2 is YYNGEE. As DNA, the CDR3 is TGTGCCAGCAGCGCAGGCGGGGAAGCGGGATACAATGAGCAGTTCTTC. Its protein product is CASSAGGEAGYNEQFF.

The rearrangement links TRBV29-1 to TRBJ2-2; D possibly corresponds to TRBD2 (6 bases). The CDR3 is made up of 14 amino acids. CDR1 is SQVTM and CDR2 is ANQGSEA in the germline V gene. V dropped 4 bases and J dropped 5 bases, with 14 bases sitting between them. The chain's CDR3 is CSVVLVGRTGELFF. Here the CDR3 DNA reads TGCAGCGTTGTATTGGTGGGGAGGACCGGGGAGCTGTTTTTT.

The chain combines TRBV28 with TRBJ2-7; TRBD2 matches 7 bases. Germline CDR1 is MDHEN and CDR2 is SYDVKM. The length of the CDR3 is 12 residues. Trimming took 6 bases from V and 6 from J; bases not matched to a gene: 5. CDR3 bases: TGTGCCAGCAGCCCCCGCGGGGGCGAGCAGTACTTC. Its translation is CASSPRGGEQYF.

This chain uses TRBV27 with TRBJ2-1; no reliable D call. The ends were cut back, 10 bases at V and 0 bases at J, with 13 bases in the middle. From germline, CDR1 is MNHEY and CDR2 SMNVEV (reference sequence). CDR3 length: 14 residues. This chain's CDR3 is CATAPYGSYNEQFF. Here the CDR3 DNA reads TGTGCCACCGCCCCTTACGGCTCCTACAATGAGCAGTTCTTC.

This sequence joins TRBV9 and TRBJ2-4; D unresolved. Trimming removed 0 bases from V and 2 bases from J, with 15 bases in between. The CDR3 is 17 amino acids. Germline V gives CDR1 SGDLS, CDR2 YYNGEE. CDR3 loop: CASSVGPETPPKNIQYF. The CDR3, as DNA: TGTGCCAGCAGCGTAGGTCCAGAAACTCCCCCCAAAAACATTCAGTACTTC.

This sequence joins TRBV10-1 and TRBJ2-7; the D gene is possibly TRBD2 (5 bases). Trimming pared 3 bases from V and 3 bases from J, leaving 12 bases between. From germline, CDR1 is WNHNN and CDR2 SYGVQD (reference sequence). The CDR3 runs to 14 residues. The CDR3 here is CASSDGGRDYEQYF. In DNA, the CDR3 is TGCGCCAGCAGTGACGGAGGACGGGACTACGAGCAGTACTTC.

The chain carries TRBV7-2 and TRBJ2-3; 7 bases align to TRBD2. Germline CDR1 reads SGHTA; CDR2 reads FQGNSA. This CDR3 is 15 amino acids long. V lost 1 base and J lost 5; bases outside the gene matches: 6. The DNA of the CDR3 is TGTGCCAGCAGCTTAGTCGCGGGAGTGGAAGATACGCAGTATTTT. Translating it yields CASSLVAGVEDTQYF.

The chain carries TRBV27 and TRBJ1-3; TRBD1 is a possible D gene (5 bases). V was trimmed by 3 bases and J by 0 bases, leaving 9 bases between them. The CDR3 is made up of 15 amino acids. Looked up from germline, CDR1 is MNHEY and CDR2 is SMNVEV (reference sequence). CDR3 in DNA: TGTGCCAGCAGTTTGGAACAGGCCTCTGGAAACACCATATATTTT. This encodes CASSLEQASGNTIYF.

V usage is TRBV7-2 and J usage is TRBJ1-2; D perhaps matches TRBD1 (6 bases). Looked up from germline, CDR1 is SGHTA and CDR2 is FQGNSA. The CDR3 sequence is 14 residues long. V was cut by 5 bases and J by 5 bases, with 15 bases left in between. The CDR3 DNA is TGTGCCAGCAGCCCAGTGGGAGGGGGTTATGGCTACACCTTC. As protein: CASSPVGGGYGYTF.

The chain has TRBV28 and TRBJ2-7; D not resolved. The ends were cut back, 2 bases at V and 6 bases at J, with 11 bases in the middle. CDR3 length equals 13 residues. The germline V gene encodes CDR1 MDHEN and CDR2 SYDVKM. CDR3 amino acids: CASSLGRWGEQYF. In DNA, the CDR3 is TGTGCCAGCAGTTTAGGGCGGTGGGGCGAGCAGTACTTC. Supplemented by reference TRBV28 and TRBJ2-7, the full variable domain reads DVKVTQSSRYLVKRTGEKVFLECVQDMDHENMFWYRQDPGLGLRLIYFSYDVKMKEKGDIPEGYSVSREKKERFSLILESASTNQTSMYLCASSLGRWGEQYFGPGTRLTVT.

This rearrangement joins TRBV4-2 to TRBJ1-2; D is possibly TRBD1 (6 bases). Germline V gives CDR1 LGHNA, CDR2 YNFKEQ. The V end was cut by 0 bases, the J end by 2 bases, with 13 bases between. CDR3 length equals 16 residues. The CDR3 DNA reads TGTGCCAGCAGCCAAGATAGGGCAGGGGAGAACTATGGCTACACCTTC. It yields the protein CASSQDRAGENYGYTF.

V and J are TRBV10-2 and TRBJ2-7; TRBD1 is a possible D gene (5 bases). The V end was cut by 6 bases, the J end by 0 bases, with 12 bases between. Germline loops: CDR1 WSHSY, CDR2 SAAADI. The CDR3 spans 14 residues. CDR3 residues: CASSAGISSYEQYF. The CDR3 coding sequence is TGCGCCAGCAGCGCAGGGATTAGCTCCTACGAGCAGTACTTC.

In regard to this clone: Additional DNA sequences in this sample encode the identical CDR3. The chain joins TRBV10-1 to TRBJ2-2; no reliable D call. In germline, CDR1 is WNHNN, CDR2 SYGVQD (reference sequence). This CDR3 contains 14 residues. The V end was cut by 6 bases, the J end by 2 bases, with 10 bases between. The chain's CDR3 is CASRETVNTGELFF. CDR3 DNA: TGCGCCAGCAGAGAGACGGTTAACACCGGGGAGCTGTTTTTT.

The chain is built from TRBV7-9 and TRBJ2-5; 7 bases match TRBD1. Germline CDR1 is SEHNR and CDR2 is FQNEAQ (reference sequence). V dropped 5 bases and J dropped 4; count of bases not matched to a gene: 10. The CDR3 contains 15 residues. In DNA form, the CDR3 reads TGTGCCAGCAGCCATCGGACAGGAAAGTCAGAGACCCAGTACTTC. Amino acid sequence: CASSHRTGKSETQYF.